Below are 26 T cell receptor beta chains sequenced from a single sample in a study of human T cells and chemical hapten exposure. Time point described: pre-sensitization, week 0. Regarding treatment: therapeutic diphenylcyclopropenone sensitization with weekly scalp DPC. Using its own MiXCR run on the RACE reads, TCRdb lists one record per CDR3 protein. Of approximately 370,000 distinct CDR3 sequences in the sample, about 5% were seen once. This specimen consisted of whole blood, obtained in connection with sensitization to the hapten diphenylcyclopropenone (DPC). The source of these receptors is a woman aged 18-35 years with alopecia areata. Some clones in this sample may be carry-over from other donors' samples.

This clonotype occurred a few times. This chain connects TRBV12-3 or TRBV12-4 to TRBJ2-5; no definite D call. Deletions cut 5 bases from V and 4 bases from J, with 11 bases between. CDR3 length: 13 amino acids. The CDR3 here is CASSLWGRETQYF. CDR3 DNA: TGTGCCAGCAGTCTATGGGGTCGAGAGACCCAGTACTTC.

This clonotype occurred many times. The J gene is TRBJ2-1, the V gene TRBV7-2, with 10 bases that match TRBD1. Germline V gene sequence: CDR1 SGHTA, CDR2 FQGNSA. V lost 4 bases to trimming and J lost 4 bases; unmatched junction nucleotides: 4. The CDR3 is 15 residues long. The CDR3 loop is CASSSGTGAYNEQFF. The CDR3 region has the DNA TGTGCCAGCAGCTCCGGGACAGGGGCGTACAATGAGCAGTTCTTC.

This clonotype came up many times. The rearrangement joins TRBV20-1 to TRBJ2-3; the match to TRBD2 covers 10 bases. The CDR3 contains 21 residues. The trim removed 3 bases at V and 1 base at J, leaving 22 bases unmatched. Germline V gene sequence: CDR1 DFQATT, CDR2 SNEGSKA (reference sequence). The CDR3 sequence is CSASWGSGGPRVIVGTDTQYF. The DNA of the CDR3 is TGCAGTGCTAGTTGGGGTAGCGGGGGGCCTCGTGTGATCGTTGGCACAGATACGCAGTATTTT.

This clonotype was seen only a few times. V usage is TRBV28 and J usage is TRBJ2-5, with TRBD1 identical over 10 bases. Germline V gene lookup returns CDR1 MDHEN and CDR2 SYDVKM. This CDR3 region has 15 residues. V shed 5 bases and J 5 bases; nucleotides not matched to a gene: 8. CDR3 bases: TGTGCCAGCAGTCCCCTGACAGGGGGCCATGAGACCCAGTACTTC. It specifies CASSPLTGGHETQYF.

This clonotype was seen repeatedly, ten times or more. The chain combines TRBV4-3 with TRBJ1-6, with D possibly matching TRBD1 (5 bases). The germline V gene encodes CDR1 LGHNA and CDR2 YSLEER. The CDR3 contains 14 residues. V was cut by 0 bases and J by 9 bases, with 9 bases left in between. The CDR3 region is CASSQEGEASPLHF. The CDR3 nucleotides are TGCGCCAGCAGCCAAGAAGGGGAGGCTTCACCCCTCCACTTT.

V gene TRBV19 combines with J gene TRBJ2-2; a weak D match, TRBD1 (6 bases). Per the germline V gene, CDR1 is LNHDA and CDR2 is SQIVND (reference sequence). This CDR3 region has 15 residues. The V gene lost 9 bases and the J gene lost 6 bases, with 20 bases spanning the gap. The CDR3 nucleotides are TGTGCCAGCGCCCAGGGAACAGGGCTGGCCGGGGAGCTGTTTTTT. Translation gives CASAQGTGLAGELFF.

Many counts were recorded for this clonotype. The rearrangement uses TRBV28 and TRBJ1-4, with D unresolved. Trimming took off 4 bases at V and 7 bases at J, with 16 bases between the two ends. Looked up from germline, CDR1 is MDHEN and CDR2 is SYDVKM. The CDR3 is 15 amino acids. Here the CDR3 reads CASSSGPTMGEKLFF. The CDR3 region has the DNA TGTGCCAGCAGTTCCGGCCCGACGATGGGTGAAAAACTGTTTTTT.

This clonotype was seen many times. V gene TRBV11-2 combines with J gene TRBJ2-1; either TRBD1 or TRBD2 may fit D (5 bases each). Germline V CDR1 and CDR2: SGHAT, FQNNGV. V was shortened by 1 base and J by 0 bases, with 16 bases between the two germline ends. The CDR3 consists of 18 residues. CDR3 nucleotides: TGTGCCAGCAGCTTAGGCAGGGTCGACTACAGCTCCTACAATGAGCAGTTCTTC. Its protein product is CASSLGRVDYSSYNEQFF.

In its sample, this clonotype was seen a few times. V usage is TRBV27 and J usage is TRBJ1-4, with D perhaps matching TRBD1 (6 bases). Trimming removed 0 bases from V and 0 bases from J, with 11 bases in between. Germline V CDR1 and CDR2: MNHEY, SMNVEV (reference sequence). The CDR3 extends over 17 amino acids. The CDR3 loop reads CASSLSTGKTTNEKLFF. DNA for the CDR3: TGTGCCAGCAGTTTATCGACAGGAAAAACAACTAATGAAAAACTGTTTTTT.

The table lists this clonotype with a few counts. A read error may account for a junction end that differs from germline. The chain uses TRBV4-1 and TRBJ1-5; no firm D call. CDR1 and CDR2 from the germline V gene are MGHRA and YSYEKL. The CDR3 contains 15 residues. The CDR3 DNA reads TGCGCCAGCAGCCAAGATTGGTTGGGTAATCGGCCCCAGCATTTT. This encodes CASSQDWLGNRPQHF.

This clonotype was counted between two and nine times. This chain joins TRBV12-3 or TRBV12-4 and TRBJ2-6; D gene uncertain. CDR3 length: 15 residues. Trimming cost V 6 bases and J 0 bases, with 9 bases left between them. The CDR3 loop reads CASRLGDSGANVLTF. In nucleotides, the CDR3 is TGTGCCAGCAGACTTGGGGACTCTGGGGCCAACGTCCTGACTTTC.

This clonotype was seen only a few times. DNA of the CDR3: TGTGCCACCAGTGAAGAGCGCAGGGGGCGGCCAGATACGCAGTATTTT. Protein product: CATSEERRGRPDTQYF. The chain has TRBV24-1 and TRBJ2-3; 8 bases line up with TRBD1. Germline CDR1 and CDR2: KGHDR and SFDVKD. V shed 4 bases and J 4 bases; nucleotides not matched to a gene: 9. The CDR3 has 16 amino acids.

This clonotype has more than one count but fewer than ten. This sequence joins TRBV19 and TRBJ2-7, with 8 bases fitting TRBD1. The ends lost 7 bases at V and 2 bases at J; junction bases unmatched: 7. CDR1 is LNHDA and CDR2 is SQIVND in the germline V gene (reference sequence). The CDR3 totals 14 residues. The DNA of the CDR3 is TGTGCCAGTAACCCCGGGACAGGCACCTACGAGCAGTACTTC. Encoded protein: CASNPGTGTYEQYF.

The V and J genes are TRBV7-2 and TRBJ2-7; D call uncertain. This CDR3 is 14 amino acids long. Germline values: CDR1 SGHTA, CDR2 FQGNSA. The V gene lost 4 bases and the J gene lost 2 bases, with 12 bases spanning the gap. The CDR3 DNA sequence: TGTGCCAGCAGCTCGGGCGCTTATCCCTACGAGCAGTACTTC. The encoded protein is CASSSGAYPYEQYF.

This clonotype was seen a handful of times. This chain links TRBV7-9 with TRBJ2-4, with TRBD1 matching over 10 bases. With V trimmed by 3 bases and J by 8 bases, 7 bases remained unmatched. CDR3 length: 15 residues. CDR1 SEHNR and CDR2 FQNEAQ come from the germline V gene (reference sequence). CDR3 in DNA: TGTGCCAGCAGCTTTGGGAGAGGACAGGGGGACATTCAGTACTTC. This gives the protein CASSFGRGQGDIQYF.

This clonotype was recorded at least ten times. The rearrangement joins TRBV6-2 or TRBV6-3 to TRBJ2-1; no reliable D call. The CDR3 has 14 amino acids. The V and J ends lost 3 bases and 5 bases respectively, with 11 bases between them. In germline, CDR1 is MNHEY, CDR2 SVGEGT. CDR3: CASSYPMADNEQFF. The DNA of the CDR3 is TGTGCCAGCAGTTATCCCATGGCGGACAATGAGCAGTTCTTC.

This clonotype was recorded at least ten times. This chain connects TRBV29-1 to TRBJ1-2; D possibly corresponds to TRBD1 (6 bases). CDR1 is SQVTM and CDR2 is ANQGSEA in the germline V gene. The CDR3 extends over 21 amino acids. Between the trimmed V and J ends, which lost 0 bases and 3 bases, there was a span of 32 bases. CDR3 nucleotide sequence: TGCAGCGTTGAAGATACAACCCCGCTCCCCGGGGGCGCGGTCCCGCACTATGGCTACACCTTC. It encodes CSVEDTTPLPGGAVPHYGYTF.

In this sample, this clonotype turned up a few times. V is TRBV10-3 and J is TRBJ2-1; TRBD2 agrees at 8 bases. The CDR3 loop spans 13 amino acids. V lost 7 bases to trimming and J lost 7 bases; unmatched junction nucleotides: 6. The germline gives CDR1 ENHRY, CDR2 SYGVKD. CDR3 coding DNA: TGTGCCATCAACGGGGGGGCAGGGAATGAGCAGTTCTTC. Translating it yields CAINGGAGNEQFF.

This clonotype showed up just a few times. CDR3 sequence reads: CASNKGGGADTEAFF. CDR3 DNA sequence: TGTGCCAGCAATAAAGGGGGAGGGGCGGACACTGAAGCTTTCTTT. The chain uses TRBV6-5 and TRBJ1-1; a possible D gene is TRBD1 (6 bases). The CDR3 totals 15 residues. Trimming left V 7 bases short and J 3 bases short, with 18 bases between. CDR1 and CDR2 (germline): MNHEY, SVGAGI.

The chain links TRBV12-3 or TRBV12-4 to TRBJ2-1; a weak D match, TRBD1 (6 bases). The CDR3 is 16 amino acids. The V gene lost 6 bases and the J gene lost 9 bases, with 24 bases spanning the gap. CDR3 DNA sequence: TGTGCCAGCAGGATATTACAGGGTTCTGTTGCAGCTGAGCAGTTCTTC. Encoded protein: CASRILQGSVAAEQFF.

The J gene is TRBJ1-6, the V gene TRBV6-5; the D gene is possibly TRBD1 (5 bases). The CDR3 spans 13 residues. CDR1 and CDR2 (germline): MNHEY, SVGAGI. V lost 8 bases and J 6 bases, leaving 11 bases between the germline ends. This CDR3 is CASVRGFNSPLHF. CDR3 DNA: TGTGCCAGCGTGAGGGGATTTAATTCACCCCTCCACTTT.

This clonotype was recorded at least ten times. This chain uses TRBV20-1 with TRBJ2-2, with TRBD1 matching over 7 bases. This CDR3 is built from 14 residues. With V trimmed by 8 bases and J by 0 bases, 6 bases remained unmatched. Germline CDR1 reads DFQATT; CDR2 reads SNEGSKA (reference sequence). The CDR3 is CSNLGQPNTGELFF. The CDR3 DNA sequence: TGCAGTAATCTGGGACAGCCGAACACCGGGGAGCTGTTTTTT.

This clonotype has a handful of counts. The chain links TRBV4-3 to TRBJ1-2; perhaps TRBD1 as D (5 bases). The CDR3 spans 15 residues. CDR1 and CDR2 (germline): LGHNA, YSLEER. The V end was cut by 3 bases, the J end by 4 bases, with 15 bases between. The DNA of the CDR3 is TGCGCCAGCAGCCACGCTTGGGGACCAGGCTATGGCTACACCTTC. Encoded protein: CASSHAWGPGYGYTF.

This clonotype was seen a handful of times. The V and J genes are TRBV21-1 and TRBJ2-1; TRBD1, the table's D call, was not compared with the DNA. TRBV21-1 is described as a pseudogene. CDR3 length: 19 amino acids. CDR3 protein: CASSNFNRGPLSSYNEQFF. CDR3 in DNA: TGTGCCAGCAGCAATTTCAACAGGGGGCCCCTAAGCTCCTACAATGAGCAGTTCTTC.

V gene TRBV7-8 combines with J gene TRBJ1-3; D is ambiguous. Germline V gene sequence: CDR1 SGHVS, CDR2 FQNEAQ. Trimming left V 1 base short and J 6 bases short, with 1 base between. This CDR3 contains 11 residues. The CDR3 coding sequence is TGTGCCAGCAGCTTAGAAAACACCATATATTTT. Amino acids: CASSLENTIYF.

The chain carries TRBV20-1 and TRBJ2-1; 10 bases map to TRBD2. V was pared by 7 bases and J by 8 bases, with 11 bases of the junction left unmatched. CDR3 length: 14 residues. Germline-derived CDR1 and CDR2 are DFQATT and SNEGSKA (reference sequence). This CDR3 reads CSGSLSGGADEQFF. CDR3 DNA sequence: TGCAGTGGGTCCTTGAGCGGGGGGGCGGATGAGCAGTTCTTC.